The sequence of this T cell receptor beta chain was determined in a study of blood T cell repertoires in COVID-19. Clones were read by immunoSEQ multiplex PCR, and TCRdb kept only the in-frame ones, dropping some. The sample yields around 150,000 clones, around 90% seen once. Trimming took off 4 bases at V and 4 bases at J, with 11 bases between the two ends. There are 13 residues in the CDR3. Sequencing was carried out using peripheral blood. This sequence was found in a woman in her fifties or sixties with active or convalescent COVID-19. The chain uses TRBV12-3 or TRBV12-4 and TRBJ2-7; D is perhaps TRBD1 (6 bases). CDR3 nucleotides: TGTGCCAGCAGTTGGGACATACAATACGAGCAGTACTTC. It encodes CASSWDIQYEQYF.